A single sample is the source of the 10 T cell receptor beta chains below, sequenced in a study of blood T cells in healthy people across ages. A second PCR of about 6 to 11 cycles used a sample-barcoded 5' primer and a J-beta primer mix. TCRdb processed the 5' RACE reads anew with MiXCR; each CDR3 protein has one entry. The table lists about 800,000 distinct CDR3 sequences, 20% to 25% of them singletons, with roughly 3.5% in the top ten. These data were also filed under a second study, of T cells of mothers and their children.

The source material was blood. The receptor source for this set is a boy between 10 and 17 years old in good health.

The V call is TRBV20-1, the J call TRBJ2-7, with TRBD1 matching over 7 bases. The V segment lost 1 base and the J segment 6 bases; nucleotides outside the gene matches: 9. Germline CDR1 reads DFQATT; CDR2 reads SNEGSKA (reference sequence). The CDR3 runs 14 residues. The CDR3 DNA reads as TGCAGTGCTAGAGGCGAGGGGGCTTCGGGCGAGCAGTACTTC. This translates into CSARGEGASGEQYF.

CDR3 bases: TGTGCCGGGGGCCCGGGGGGGCCGGGGGATACGCAGTATTTT. Protein product: CAGGPGGPGDTQYF. This chain connects TRBV7-8 to TRBJ2-3; 8 positions match TRBD2. The V and J ends lost 11 bases and 6 bases, in that order; junction bases with no gene match: 13. Germline V gives CDR1 SGHVS, CDR2 FQNEAQ. This CDR3 is 14 amino acids long.

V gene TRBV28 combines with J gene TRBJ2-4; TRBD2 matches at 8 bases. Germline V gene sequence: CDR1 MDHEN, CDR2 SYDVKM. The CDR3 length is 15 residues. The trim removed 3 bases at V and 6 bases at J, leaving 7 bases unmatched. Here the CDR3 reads CASSFASGPLNIQYF. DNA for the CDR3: TGTGCCAGCAGTTTCGCTAGCGGGCCTCTAAACATTCAGTACTTC. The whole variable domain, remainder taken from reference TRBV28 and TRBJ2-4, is DVKVTQSSRYLVKRTGEKVFLECVQDMDHENMFWYRQDPGLGLRLIYFSYDVKMKEKGDIPEGYSVSREKKERFSLILESASTNQTSMYLCASSFASGPLNIQYFGAGTRLSVL.

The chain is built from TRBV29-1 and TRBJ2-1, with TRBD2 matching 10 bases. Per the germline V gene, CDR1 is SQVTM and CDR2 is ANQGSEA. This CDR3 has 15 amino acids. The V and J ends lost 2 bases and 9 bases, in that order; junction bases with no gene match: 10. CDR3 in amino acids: CSVENLAGDRGEQFF. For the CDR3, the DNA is TGCAGCGTTGAAAATCTAGCGGGAGATCGCGGTGAGCAGTTCTTC.

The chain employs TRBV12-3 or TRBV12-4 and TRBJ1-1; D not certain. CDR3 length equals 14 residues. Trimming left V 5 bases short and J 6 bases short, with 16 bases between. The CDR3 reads CASSADVRTAEAFF. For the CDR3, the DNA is TGTGCCAGCAGTGCCGACGTAAGAACGGCTGAAGCTTTCTTT.

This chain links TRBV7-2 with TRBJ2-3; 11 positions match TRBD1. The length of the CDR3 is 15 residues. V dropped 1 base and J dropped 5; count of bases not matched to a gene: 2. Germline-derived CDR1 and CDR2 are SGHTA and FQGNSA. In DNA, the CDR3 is TGTGCCAGCAGCTTAGTTGGGACAGGGGGAGATACGCAGTATTTT. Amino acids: CASSLVGTGGDTQYF.

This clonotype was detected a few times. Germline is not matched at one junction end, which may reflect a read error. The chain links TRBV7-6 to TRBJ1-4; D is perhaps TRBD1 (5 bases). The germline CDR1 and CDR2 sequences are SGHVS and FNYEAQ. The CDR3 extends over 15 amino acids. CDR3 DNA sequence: TGCGCCAGCAGCACCCCAGCGGGGGAGAATGAAAAACTGTTTTTT. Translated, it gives CASSTPAGENEKLFF.

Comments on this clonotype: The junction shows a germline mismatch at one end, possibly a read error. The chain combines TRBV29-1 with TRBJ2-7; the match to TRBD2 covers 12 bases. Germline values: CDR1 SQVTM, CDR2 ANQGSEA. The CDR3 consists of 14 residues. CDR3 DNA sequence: TGCAGCGCTGAAGGACTAGCGGGAATCGACGAGCAGTACTTC. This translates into CSAEGLAGIDEQYF.

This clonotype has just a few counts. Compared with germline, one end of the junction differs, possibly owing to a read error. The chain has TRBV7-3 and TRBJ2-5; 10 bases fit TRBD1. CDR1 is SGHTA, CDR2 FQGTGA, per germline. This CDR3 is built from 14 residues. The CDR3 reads CASSHGTGADEQCF. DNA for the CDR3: TGTGCCAGCAGCCACGGGACAGGGGCGGACGAGCAGTGCTTC.

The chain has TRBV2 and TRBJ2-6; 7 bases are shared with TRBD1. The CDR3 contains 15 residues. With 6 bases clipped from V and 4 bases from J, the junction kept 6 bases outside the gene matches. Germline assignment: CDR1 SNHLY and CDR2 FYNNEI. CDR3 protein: CASRVTGPGANVLTF. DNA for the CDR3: TGTGCCAGCAGGGTGACAGGGCCCGGGGCCAACGTCCTGACTTTC.